This TCR beta chain is from a study of CD8 T cells in ankylosing spondylitis (dated 2017 in TCRdb). Notes on the research overall: The study set out to find disease-linked TCR variants by profiling T cell receptor beta repertoires in ankylosing spondylitis patients and healthy donors. The whole study cohort included over a hundred healthy donors and roughly 24 ankylosing spondylitis patients. Peripheral blood samples were taken, and synovial fluid was additionally collected from ankylosing spondylitis patients. Here is what the overall study found, with its caveats: Some of the motif variants had been reported before in the synovial fluid and blood of reactive arthritis patients, a finding that suggests common disease-initiation mechanisms. The disease-linked clones showed a CD8+ phenotype and occurred at relatively low frequencies in peripheral blood. The disease-linked clones were reported as significantly enriched in matched synovial fluid samples from ankylosing spondylitis patients. Blood from ankylosing spondylitis patients appeared to be characterized by a TCR beta motif made up of seven or eight highly homologous amino acid variants.

The junction shows trimming of 1 base on V and 2 bases on J, plus 8 bases between the germline ends. For CDR1 and CDR2, the germline V gene lists SGHTA and FQGNSA. The CDR3 runs 15 residues from the cysteine to the phenylalanine. CDR3 DNA is the only sequence kept; it has 45 bases, read in frame from the first base. Sequenced using an Illumina HiSeq 2500. TCR beta libraries were prepared by quantitative 5'-RACE with molecular barcodes. In the paper's pipeline: A new computational method, built on a probabilistic model of VDJ rearrangement, was used to identify disease-linked TCR variants. The public reads were quality trimmed at Q25 with fastp and then assembled into clones with MiXCR by TCRdb, keeping productive beta chains. Rows with a matching CDR3 protein are joined into one entry that keeps the most common DNA and genes. In this record, the V and J calls reflect TCRdb's handling and not the investigators' own analysis. The sample yields 150,000 or so distinct CDR3 sequences; more than 9% were counted once. The top ten clones comprise under 35% of the sample.

On this clonotype itself: The antigen this receptor binds is unknown. No base-level quality is on record; no much larger clone is a single base apart.

This chain is built from TRBV7-2 and TRBJ2-2; the D gene is not confidently resolved. This TCR came from a male donor with ankylosing spondylitis or in good health (not recorded which). The specimen was blood, either unsorted or a sorted T cell fraction (not recorded which). For the CDR3, the sequence is CASSLGKRNTGELFF. DNA sequence: TGTGCCAGCAGCTTAGGCAAGCGAAACACCGGGGAGCTGTTTTTT.